Below are 8 T cell receptor beta chains sequenced from a single sample in a study of T cell responses to AZD1222 COVID-19 vaccine. Clones were sequenced by immunoSEQ multiplex PCR, and TCRdb holds only the in-frame ones, with some missing. Among around 140,000 clones, 93% were seen once, and the ten largest hold more than 10%. Sequenced material: peripheral blood, taken after recovery from COVID-19. Source of these receptors: an adult who had recovered from COVID-19.

The genes are TRBV7-8 and TRBJ1-3; 8 bases agree with TRBD1. Germline V gene sequence: CDR1 SGHVS, CDR2 FQNEAQ. The trim removed 1 base at V and 2 bases at J, leaving 7 bases unmatched. This CDR3 is 17 amino acids long. CDR3 sequence reads: CASSLVVGTGTGNTIYF. The CDR3, as DNA: TGTGCCAGCAGCTTAGTAGTTGGGACAGGCACTGGAAACACCATATATTTT.

The chain recombines TRBV28 with TRBJ1-4, with 8 bases matching TRBD1. CDR1 and CDR2 (germline): MDHEN, SYDVKM. CDR3 length: 15 residues. The trim removed 9 bases at V and 14 bases at J, leaving 20 bases unmatched. DNA for the CDR3: TGTGCCAGTTCACAGGGGGGCATATTCCCCCTTAGGCTGTTTTTT. This codes for CASSQGGIFPLRLFF.

The chain recombines TRBV28 with TRBJ1-3; 7 bases line up with TRBD1. V lost 6 bases to trimming and J lost 5 bases; unmatched junction nucleotides: 7. The germline gives CDR1 MDHEN, CDR2 SYDVKM. This CDR3 spans 14 amino acids. The CDR3 nucleotides are TGTGCCAGCAGACCCCCGGGACAGAGAAACACCATATATTTT. Protein: CASRPPGQRNTIYF. Full variable domain (missing parts from reference TRBV28 and TRBJ1-3): DVKVTQSSRYLVKRTGEKVFLECVQDMDHENMFWYRQDPGLGLRLIYFSYDVKMKEKGDIPEGYSVSREKKERFSLILESASTNQTSMYLCASRPPGQRNTIYFGEGSWLTVV.

The chain is built from TRBV5-6 and TRBJ2-7; a possible D gene is TRBD2 (6 bases). The germline gives CDR1 SGHDT, CDR2 YYEEEE. The CDR3 spans 14 residues. V was pared by 4 bases and J by 9 bases, with 20 bases between. The CDR3 sequence: CASSPTSSPLGQYF. The CDR3 DNA is TGTGCCAGCAGCCCGACTAGTAGCCCCCTGGGGCAGTACTTC. The full variable domain, its missing parts supplied by reference TRBV5-6 and TRBJ2-7, is DAGVTQSPTHLIKTRGQQVTLRCSPKSGHDTVSWYQQALGQGPQFIFQYYEEEERQRGNFPDRFSGHQFPNYSSELNVNALLLGDSALYLCASSPTSSPLGQYFGPGTRLTVT.

The J gene is TRBJ2-3, the V gene TRBV27, with 9 bases matching TRBD2. CDR3 length: 13 residues. The ends lost 8 bases at V and 6 bases at J; junction bases unmatched: 6. Germline assignment: CDR1 MNHEY and CDR2 SMNVEV (reference sequence). The CDR3 here is CASVNSGGDTQYF. CDR3 nucleotide sequence: TGTGCCAGCGTAAATAGCGGGGGCGATACGCAGTATTTT.

The chain has TRBV7-3 and TRBJ2-2; 9 bases agree with TRBD1. The CDR3 length is 16 residues. Germline CDR1 reads SGHTA; CDR2 reads FQGTGA. With 5 bases clipped from V and 1 base from J, the junction kept 5 bases outside the gene matches. The CDR3 bases are TGTGCCAGCAGCCTGACAGGGGGGAAGAACACCGGGGAGCTGTTTTTT. This sequence encodes CASSLTGGKNTGELFF.

The chain has TRBV6-5 and TRBJ1-2; no clear D. The CDR3 has 14 residues. From germline, CDR1 is MNHEY and CDR2 SVGAGI. V dropped 3 bases and J dropped 4 bases, with 12 bases sitting between them. CDR3 sequence (DNA): TGTGCCAGCAGTTATCGCGGGCGGGGCTATGGCTACACCTTC. Its protein is CASSYRGRGYGYTF.

This clone was seen a few times. The chain combines TRBV11-2 with TRBJ1-1; D may be TRBD1 (6 bases). The germline gives CDR1 SGHAT, CDR2 FQNNGV. This CDR3 has 13 amino acids. Trimming took 3 bases from V and 1 from J, leaving 6 bases between them. CDR3 nucleotides: TGTGCCAGCAGCTTGACAGGGAACACTGAAGCTTTCTTT. It yields the protein CASSLTGNTEAFF. The entire variable domain, with the rest obtained from reference TRBV11-2 and TRBJ1-1, is as follows: EAGVAQSPRYKIIEKRQSVAFWCNPISGHATLYWYQQILGQGPKLLIQFQNNGVVDDSQLPKDRFSAERLKGVDSTLKIQPAKLEDSAVYLCASSLTGNTEAFFGQGTRLTVV.